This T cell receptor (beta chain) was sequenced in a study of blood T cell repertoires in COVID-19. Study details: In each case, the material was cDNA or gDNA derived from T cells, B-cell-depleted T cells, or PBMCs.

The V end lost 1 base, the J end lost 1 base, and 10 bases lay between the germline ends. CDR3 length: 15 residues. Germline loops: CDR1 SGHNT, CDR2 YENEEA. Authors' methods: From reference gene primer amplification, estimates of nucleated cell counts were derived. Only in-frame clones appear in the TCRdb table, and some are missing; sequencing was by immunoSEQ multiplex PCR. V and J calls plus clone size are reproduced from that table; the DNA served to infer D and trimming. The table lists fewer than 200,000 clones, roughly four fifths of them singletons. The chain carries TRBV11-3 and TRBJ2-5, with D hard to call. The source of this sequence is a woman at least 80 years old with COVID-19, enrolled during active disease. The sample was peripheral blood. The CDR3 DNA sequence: TGTGCCAGCAGCTTAGGCGGCAGCTCCCAAGAGACCCAGTACTTC. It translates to CASSLGGSSQETQYF.